This T cell receptor (beta chain) stems from a study of cytomegalovirus exposure and HLA in healthy donors. Study-wide results and limits: The study carried out a later analysis of TCR beta sequences. It associated around 17,000 of them with specific HLA alleles at a false discovery rate of 0.05. An assumption of roughly uniform sequencing depth across donors underlay the presence/absence analyses.

In the PCR, 60 Vbeta and 13 Jbeta primers were used. Produced via immunoSEQ multiplex PCR; TCRdb's table is partial and in-frame only. This sample carries some 120,000 clones, about 8.5% of them seen once, and the ten largest clones take less than 7%. This CDR3 is 17 amino acids long. V gave up 3 bases and J gave up 0 bases, with 18 bases separating them. CDR1 and CDR2 from the germline V gene are SGHDT and YYEEEE. This clone was detected a few times. No antigen is known for it. The sequence was collected from a man aged 40-50 years in good health and CMV-seronegative. The V gene is TRBV5-6, the J gene TRBJ1-1; perhaps TRBD1 as D (5 bases). What was sequenced was PBMCs. In DNA, the CDR3 is TGTGCCAGCAGCTCCGGGCCAGGGCCCCCTTTGAACACTGAAGCTTTCTTT. This sequence encodes CASSSGPGPPLNTEAFF. The whole variable domain, remainder taken from reference TRBV5-6 and TRBJ1-1, is DAGVTQSPTHLIKTRGQQVTLRCSPKSGHDTVSWYQQALGQGPQFIFQYYEEEERQRGNFPDRFSGHQFPNYSSELNVNALLLGDSALYLCASSSGPGPPLNTEAFFGQGTRLTVV.